This T cell receptor (beta chain) came from a study of shared clonotypes between healthy human individuals. Concerning this clone itself: In the same sample, other DNA sequences code for this CDR3.

For every subset, genomic DNA was evenly distributed across several immunoSEQ plates. Profiled with immunoSEQ multiplex PCR; TCRdb holds only in-frame clones, not every one. This sample has about 2 million clones, with approximately 95% found just once. Naive CD8 populations comprised CD45RO-negative cells positively selected for CCR7, excluding terminally differentiated effector memory CD45RA+ cells. This CDR3 is 12 amino acids long. CDR1 and CDR2 from the germline V gene are SEHNR and FQNEAQ (reference sequence). With 4 bases removed from V and 9 bases from J, the gap between germline ends came to 10 bases.

Specimen: naive CD8+ T cells sorted from blood. The chain has TRBV7-9 and TRBJ2-1; D gene uncertain. This receptor was identified in a man aged 18 to 35 in good health. CDR3 bases: TGTGCCAGCAGCTCAACGGGCGGTGAGCAGTTCTTC. Translation: CASSSTGGEQFF. Combining the CDR3 with reference TRBV7-9 and TRBJ2-1 gives the whole variable domain DTGVSQNPRHKITKRGQNVTFRCDPISEHNRLYWYRQTLGQGPEFLTYFQNEAQLEKSRLLSDRFSAERPKGSFSTLEIQRTEQGDSAMYLCASSSTGGEQFFGPGTRLTVL.